This T cell receptor beta chain originates from a study of early T cells in non-severe SARS-CoV-2 infection. Study overall: Sequencing of bulk RNA from unsorted whole blood was done, without chain pairing.

This clonotype was observed a few times. Its target is unknown. Germline CDR1 reads SGHAT; CDR2 reads FQNNGV. J gave up 7 bases and V 5 bases, and 10 bases lay outside the gene matches. The CDR3 runs 14 residues. Researchers tagged individual cDNA molecules with unique molecular identifiers. TCRdb processed the 5' RACE reads anew with MiXCR; each CDR3 protein has one entry. The sample has tens of thousands of distinct CDR3 sequences, more than 15% seen once. General observations from the study: Missing private and CD4 specificities, VDJdb matching favored anti-spike CD8 responses.

The receptor's source is an adult who was a healthcare worker with PCR-confirmed SARS-CoV-2 infection or an uninfected control (not recorded which). The chain couples TRBV11-2 to TRBJ2-7, with 8 positions matching TRBD1. Sample: whole blood, taken at baseline. The CDR3 DNA follows: TGTGCCAGCAGCCAACGGACAGGGCCGGGGGAGCAGTACTTC. Protein: CASSQRTGPGEQYF.